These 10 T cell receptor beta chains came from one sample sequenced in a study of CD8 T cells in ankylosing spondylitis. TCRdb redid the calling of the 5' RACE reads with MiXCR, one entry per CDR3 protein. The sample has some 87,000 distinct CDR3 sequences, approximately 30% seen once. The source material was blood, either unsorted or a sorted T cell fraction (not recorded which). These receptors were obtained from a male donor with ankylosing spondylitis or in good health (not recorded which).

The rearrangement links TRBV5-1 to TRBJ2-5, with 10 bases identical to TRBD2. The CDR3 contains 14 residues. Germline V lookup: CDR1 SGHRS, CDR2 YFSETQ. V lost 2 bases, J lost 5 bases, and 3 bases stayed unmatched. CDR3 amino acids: CASSFLSGGETQYF. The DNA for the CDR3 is TGCGCCAGCAGCTTCCTTAGCGGGGGGGAGACCCAGTACTTC. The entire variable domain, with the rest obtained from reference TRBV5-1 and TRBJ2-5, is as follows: KAGVTQTPRYLIKTRGQQVTLSCSPISGHRSVSWYQQTPGQGLQFLFEYFSETQRNKGNFPGRFSGRQFSNSRSEMNVSTLELGDSALYLCASSFLSGGETQYFGPGTRLLVL.

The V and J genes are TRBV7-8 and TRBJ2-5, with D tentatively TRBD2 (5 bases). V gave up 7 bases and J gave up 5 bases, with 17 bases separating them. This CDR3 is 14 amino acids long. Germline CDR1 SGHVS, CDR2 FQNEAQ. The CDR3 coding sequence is TGTGCCAGCACCAAAATAACTAGTGAGGAGACCCAGTACTTC. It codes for CASTKITSEETQYF.

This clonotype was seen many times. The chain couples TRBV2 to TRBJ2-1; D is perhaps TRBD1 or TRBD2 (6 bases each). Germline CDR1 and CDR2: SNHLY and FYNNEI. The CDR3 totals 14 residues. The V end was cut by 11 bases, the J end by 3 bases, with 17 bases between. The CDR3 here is CALQQGTGYNEQFF. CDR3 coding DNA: TGTGCCCTCCAGCAGGGGACTGGCTACAATGAGCAGTTCTTC.

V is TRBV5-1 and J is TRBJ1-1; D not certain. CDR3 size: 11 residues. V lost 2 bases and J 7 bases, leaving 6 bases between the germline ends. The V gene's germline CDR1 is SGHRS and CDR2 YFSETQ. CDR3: CASSFGYEAFF. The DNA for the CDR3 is TGCGCCAGCAGCTTCGGATATGAAGCTTTCTTT.

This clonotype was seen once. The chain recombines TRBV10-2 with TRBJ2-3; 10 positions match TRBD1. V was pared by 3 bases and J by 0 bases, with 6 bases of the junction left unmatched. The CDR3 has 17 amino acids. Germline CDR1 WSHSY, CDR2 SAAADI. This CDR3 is CASSEVGQGSSTDTQYF. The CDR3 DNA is TGCGCCAGCAGTGAAGTGGGACAGGGGTCTAGCACAGATACGCAGTATTTT.

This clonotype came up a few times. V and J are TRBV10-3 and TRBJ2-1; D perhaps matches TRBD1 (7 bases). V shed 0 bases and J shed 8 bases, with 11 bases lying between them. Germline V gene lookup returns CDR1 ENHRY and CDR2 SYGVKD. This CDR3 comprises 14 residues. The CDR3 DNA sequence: TGTGCCATCAGTGAGTCGGCCAGGGGGGATGAGCAGTTCTTC. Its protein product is CAISESARGDEQFF.

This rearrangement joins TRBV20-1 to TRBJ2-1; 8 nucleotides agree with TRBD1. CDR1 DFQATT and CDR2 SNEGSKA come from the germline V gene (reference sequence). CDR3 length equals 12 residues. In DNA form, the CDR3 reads TGCAGCCTCACCAGGGGGCAGTCTGAGCAGTTCTTC. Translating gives CSLTRGQSEQFF.

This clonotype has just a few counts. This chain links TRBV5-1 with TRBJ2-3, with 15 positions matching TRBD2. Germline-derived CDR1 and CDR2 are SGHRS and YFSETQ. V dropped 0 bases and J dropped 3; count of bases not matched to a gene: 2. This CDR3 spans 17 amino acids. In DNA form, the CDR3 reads TGCGCCAGCAGCTTGGCGGGGACTAGCGGGGGGACAGATACGCAGTATTTT. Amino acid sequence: CASSLAGTSGGTDTQYF. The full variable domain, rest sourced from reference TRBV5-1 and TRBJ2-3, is KAGVTQTPRYLIKTRGQQVTLSCSPISGHRSVSWYQQTPGQGLQFLFEYFSETQRNKGNFPGRFSGRQFSNSRSEMNVSTLELGDSALYLCASSLAGTSGGTDTQYFGPGTRLTVL.

CDR3 bases: TGTGCCAGCAGCTTAGGGGGACCTACGGTGGGCTACACCTTC. It is translated as CASSLGGPTVGYTF. The chain links TRBV7-2 to TRBJ1-2; TRBD1 might be the D (5 bases). This CDR3 region has 14 residues. The V end lost 1 base, the J end lost 8 bases, and 14 bases lay between the germline ends. Germline V lookup: CDR1 SGHTA, CDR2 FQGNSA.

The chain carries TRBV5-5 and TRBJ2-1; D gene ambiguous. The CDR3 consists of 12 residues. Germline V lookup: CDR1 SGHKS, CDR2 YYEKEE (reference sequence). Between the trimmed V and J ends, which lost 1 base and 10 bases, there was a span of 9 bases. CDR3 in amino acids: CASSLRVHEQFF. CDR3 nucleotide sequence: TGTGCCAGCAGCTTGAGGGTTCACGAGCAGTTCTTC.